Each of the 19 T cell receptor beta chains below was sequenced from the same sample in a study of CD8+CD57+ T cells in acquired aplastic anemia. The sequenced patients had an expansion of CD8+CD57+ cells seen by flow cytometry. According to the study, genomic DNA was the template for TCR beta VDJ and CDR3 profiling. TCRdb re-derived calls from the reads in MiXCR, one entry per CDR3 protein. The data show about 470,000 distinct CDR3 sequences, approximately 33% seen once. The sample was sorted CD4+, CD8+, or CD8+CD57+ T cells (not recorded which) from PBMCs. The receptors here all came from a human donor with aplastic anemia.

V is TRBV29-1 and J is TRBJ1-2; D is perhaps TRBD1 (5 bases). CDR1 and CDR2 from the germline V gene are SQVTM and ANQGSEA. V lost 7 bases to trimming and J lost 6 bases, with 18 bases between them. The CDR3 spans 13 residues. The CDR3 protein is CSATSDRQNGYTF. CDR3 nucleotides: TGCAGCGCCACCAGTGATCGACAGAATGGCTACACCTTC.

In its sample, this clonotype was seen many times. The chain uses TRBV25-1 and TRBJ1-1, with D possibly being TRBD1 (5 bases). Germline V gene lookup returns CDR1 MGHDK and CDR2 SYGVNS. The CDR3 has 14 amino acids. Trimming took off 7 bases at V and 2 bases at J, with 14 bases between the two ends. In nucleotides, the CDR3 is TGTGCCAGCATGAGGGCACAGGTTAACACTGAAGCTTTCTTT. Its translation is CASMRAQVNTEAFF.

The chain uses TRBV29-1 and TRBJ2-7; D is uncertain. Germline V gives CDR1 SQVTM, CDR2 ANQGSEA. Trimming stripped 8 bases from V and 7 bases from J, with 15 bases between. This CDR3 has 11 amino acids. The CDR3, as DNA: TGCAGCTTTCGGGTGCCCGGAGAGCAGTACTTC. Amino acids: CSFRVPGEQYF.

CDR3 sequence: CASSDLQGIGPQHF. The CDR3 region has the DNA TGTGCCAGCAGTGATCTACAGGGAATCGGGCCCCAGCATTTT. This chain links TRBV2 with TRBJ1-5; D perhaps matches TRBD1 (6 bases). Trimming stripped 3 bases from V and 9 bases from J, with 15 bases between. Germline values: CDR1 SNHLY, CDR2 FYNNEI. The CDR3 is 14 amino acids.

This clonotype was detected ten times or more. The rearrangement links TRBV2 to TRBJ1-4; 9 bases map to TRBD1. Germline CDR1 is SNHLY and CDR2 is FYNNEI. This CDR3 is 12 amino acids long. V lost 5 bases, J lost 12 bases, and 4 bases stayed unmatched. Here the CDR3 reads CASSRQGEELFF. CDR3 coding DNA: TGTGCCAGCAGTCGACAGGGGGAAGAACTGTTTTTT.

The chain links TRBV25-1 to TRBJ2-1; D is possibly TRBD2 (7 bases). Trimming removed 4 bases at V and 6 bases at J, with 13 bases between. This CDR3 is built from 14 residues. CDR1 and CDR2 from the germline V gene are MGHDK and SYGVNS. CDR3 residues: CASSAGRGANEQFF. DNA of the CDR3: TGTGCCAGCAGTGCGGGACGGGGGGCCAATGAGCAGTTCTTC.

In regard to this clonotype: In this CDR3 the conserved last residue, phenylalanine or tryptophan, is missing, so a read error is likely. The J gene is TRBJ2-1, the V gene TRBV20-1; D assignment may be TRBD1 or TRBD2 (5 bases each). Germline CDR1 DFQATT, CDR2 SNEGSKA (reference sequence). This CDR3 spans 16 amino acids. Trimming removed 0 bases at V and 11 bases at J, with 23 bases between. The CDR3 here is CSARDTLIGTVEKQFL. The CDR3 DNA follows: TGCAGTGCTAGAGATACTTTGATCGGGACGGTCGAAAAGCAGTTCCTC.

This chain uses TRBV3-1 with TRBJ2-7, with D hard to call. This CDR3 has 13 amino acids. The germline gives CDR1 LGHDT, CDR2 YNNKEL (reference sequence). The V gene lost 6 bases and the J gene lost 3 bases, with 12 bases spanning the gap. The CDR3 is CASRGHTLYEQYF. The DNA for the CDR3 is TGTGCCAGCAGGGGCCATACCCTCTACGAGCAGTACTTC.

Details on this clonotype: The junction does not match germline at one end; this may be a read error. This rearrangement joins TRBV20-1 to TRBJ1-4; D not certain. This CDR3 comprises 11 residues. Germline CDR1 DFQATT, CDR2 SNEGSKA (reference sequence). The CDR3 nucleotides read TGCAGTGCTAGTGGAAGCGAAAAACCGTTTTTT. Translating it yields CSASGSEKPFF.

The chain has TRBV5-1 and TRBJ1-3, with 7 positions matching TRBD1. The CDR3 extends over 14 amino acids. Germline V lookup: CDR1 SGHRS, CDR2 YFSETQ. The ends lost 4 bases at V and 3 bases at J; junction bases unmatched: 4. The CDR3 nucleotides read TGCGCCAGCAGCCCCGGGACAGATGGAAACACCATATATTTT. Its translation: CASSPGTDGNTIYF. Full variable domain (rest looked up from reference TRBV5-1 and TRBJ1-3): KAGVTQTPRYLIKTRGQQVTLSCSPISGHRSVSWYQQTPGQGLQFLFEYFSETQRNKGNFPGRFSGRQFSNSRSEMNVSTLELGDSALYLCASSPGTDGNTIYFGEGSWLTVV.

This clonotype occurred many times. This chain connects TRBV7-2 to TRBJ2-7; TRBD1 matches 8 bases. This CDR3 is built from 13 residues. J lost 6 bases, V lost 5 bases, and 6 bases had no gene match. Germline CDR1 and CDR2: SGHTA and FQGNSA. This chain's CDR3 is CASSTGGWGEQYF. For the CDR3, the DNA is TGTGCCAGCAGCACAGGGGGATGGGGCGAGCAGTACTTC.

The V call is TRBV4-1, the J call TRBJ1-4, with D possibly TRBD1 on 5 matching bases. V lost 2 bases, J lost 7 bases, and 11 bases lay in between. The CDR3 length is 14 residues. Germline V CDR1 and CDR2: MGHRA, YSYEKL. The CDR3: CASSQNQGFEKLFF. In DNA form, the CDR3 reads TGCGCCAGCAGCCAAAATCAGGGTTTTGAAAAACTGTTTTTT.

Only one count was recorded for this clonotype. Sequence at one end of the junction differs from germline and may be a read error. The chain combines TRBV6-1 with TRBJ2-1, with 10 bases that match TRBD2. CDR3 length: 15 amino acids. The germline V gene encodes CDR1 MNHNS and CDR2 SASEGT. As DNA, the CDR3 is TGTGCCAGCAGCGTAGAACTAGCGGGGTACAATGAGCAGCTCTTC. Protein: CASSVELAGYNEQLF.

This clonotype is a singleton in its sample. The V gene is TRBV7-6, the J gene TRBJ2-1; D is unclear. The CDR3 length is 13 residues. V shed 5 bases and J shed 8 bases, with 13 bases lying between them. Germline values: CDR1 SGHVS, CDR2 FNYEAQ. CDR3: CASSPRSDHEQFF. The CDR3 nucleotides are TGTGCCAGCAGCCCCCGCAGCGACCATGAGCAGTTCTTC. Together with reference TRBV7-6 and TRBJ2-1, the CDR3 gives the full variable domain: GAGVSQSPRYKVTKRGQDVALRCDPISGHVSLYWYRQALGQGPEFLTYFNYEAQQDKSGLPNDRFSAERPEGSISTLTIQRTEQRDSAMYRCASSPRSDHEQFFGPGTRLTVL.

This clonotype has a single count. This chain uses TRBV7-2 with TRBJ2-1; D unclear. The V gene lost 7 bases and the J gene lost 8 bases, with 12 bases spanning the gap. CDR3 length: 12 residues. Germline CDR1 reads SGHTA; CDR2 reads FQGNSA. CDR3 in amino acids: CASTYPPDEQFF. The CDR3 bases are TGTGCCAGCACCTACCCCCCCGATGAGCAGTTCTTC.

This CDR3 is CSARGFTGVTEAFF. The CDR3 DNA follows: TGCAGTGCTAGAGGATTTACAGGGGTCACTGAAGCTTTCTTT. This rearrangement joins TRBV20-1 to TRBJ1-1; TRBD1 matches at 7 bases. Germline lookup yields CDR1 DFQATT and CDR2 SNEGSKA (reference sequence). The junction had 6 bases not matched to a gene; V was cut back by 1 base and J by 4 bases. This CDR3 is 14 amino acids long.

Ten or more counts support this clonotype. The chain uses TRBV9 and TRBJ1-5, with a possible D match to TRBD1 (5 bases). CDR3 length: 13 residues. The germline CDR1 and CDR2 sequences are SGDLS and YYNGEE. V was clipped by 3 bases and J by 9 bases, with 13 bases between them. The CDR3 spells CASSAVGEPPQHF. As DNA, the CDR3 is TGTGCCAGCAGCGCCGTAGGGGAACCGCCCCAGCATTTT.

This chain links TRBV20-1 with TRBJ2-1; TRBD2 matches 11 bases. Germline V gene lookup returns CDR1 DFQATT and CDR2 SNEGSKA (reference sequence). Trimming at V came to 5 bases and at J to 7 bases, leaving 4 bases not matched to a gene. The CDR3 is 13 amino acids. The CDR3 sequence: CSASSGRRNEQFF. The CDR3 DNA sequence: TGCAGTGCTTCTAGCGGGAGGAGGAATGAGCAGTTCTTC.

This clonotype has a count of ten or more. The CDR3 reads CAATTNNQPQHF. CDR3 nucleotides: TGTGCCGCCACAACGAATAATCAGCCCCAGCATTTT. The V gene is TRBV10-3, the J gene TRBJ1-5; no reliable D call. V dropped 11 bases and J dropped 4 bases, with 12 bases sitting between them. The germline gives CDR1 ENHRY, CDR2 SYGVKD. The CDR3 consists of 12 residues.